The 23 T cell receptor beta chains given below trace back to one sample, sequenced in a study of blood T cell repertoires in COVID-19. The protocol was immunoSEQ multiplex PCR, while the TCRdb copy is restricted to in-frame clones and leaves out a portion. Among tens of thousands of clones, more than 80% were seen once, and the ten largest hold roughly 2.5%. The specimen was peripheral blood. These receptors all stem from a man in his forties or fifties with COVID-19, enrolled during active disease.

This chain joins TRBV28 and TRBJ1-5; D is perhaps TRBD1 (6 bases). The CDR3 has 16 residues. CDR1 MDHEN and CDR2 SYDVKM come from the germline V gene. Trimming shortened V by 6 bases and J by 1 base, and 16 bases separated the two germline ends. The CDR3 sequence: CASSVPPGTSNQPQHF. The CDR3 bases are TGTGCCAGCAGCGTGCCCCCAGGGACAAGCAATCAGCCCCAGCATTTT.

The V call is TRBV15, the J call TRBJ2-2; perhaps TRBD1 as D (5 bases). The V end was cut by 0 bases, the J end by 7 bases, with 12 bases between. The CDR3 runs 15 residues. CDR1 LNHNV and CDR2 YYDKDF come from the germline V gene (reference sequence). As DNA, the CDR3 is TGTGCCACCAGCAGAGATCATCCAGGGCGCGGGGAGCTGTTTTTT. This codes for CATSRDHPGRGELFF.

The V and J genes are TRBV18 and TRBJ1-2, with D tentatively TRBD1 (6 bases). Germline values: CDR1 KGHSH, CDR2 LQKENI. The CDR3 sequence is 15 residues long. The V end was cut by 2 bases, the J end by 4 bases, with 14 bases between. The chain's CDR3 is CASSPMGQSFYGYTF. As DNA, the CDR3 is TGTGCCAGCTCACCAATGGGACAATCTTTCTATGGCTACACCTTC.

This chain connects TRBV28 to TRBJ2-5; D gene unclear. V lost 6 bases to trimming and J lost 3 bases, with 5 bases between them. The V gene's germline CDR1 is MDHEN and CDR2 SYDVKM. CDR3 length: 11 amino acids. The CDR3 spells CASSQKETQYF. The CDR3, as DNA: TGTGCCAGCAGCCAGAAAGAGACCCAGTACTTC.

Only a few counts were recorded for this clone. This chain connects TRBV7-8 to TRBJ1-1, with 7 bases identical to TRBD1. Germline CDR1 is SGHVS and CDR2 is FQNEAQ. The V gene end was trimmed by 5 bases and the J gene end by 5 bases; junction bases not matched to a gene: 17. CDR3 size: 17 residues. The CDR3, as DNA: TGTGCCAGCAGCCCCTATGCCCCAACAGGGGAGGTGACTGAAGCTTTCTTT. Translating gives CASSPYAPTGEVTEAFF.

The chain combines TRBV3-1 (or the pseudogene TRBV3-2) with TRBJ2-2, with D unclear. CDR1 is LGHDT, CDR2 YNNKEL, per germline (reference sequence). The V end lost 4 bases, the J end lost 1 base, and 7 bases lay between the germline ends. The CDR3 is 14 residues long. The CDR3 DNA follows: TGTGCCAGCAGCCCCCCAGGGAACACCGGGGAGCTGTTTTTT. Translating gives CASSPPGNTGELFF.

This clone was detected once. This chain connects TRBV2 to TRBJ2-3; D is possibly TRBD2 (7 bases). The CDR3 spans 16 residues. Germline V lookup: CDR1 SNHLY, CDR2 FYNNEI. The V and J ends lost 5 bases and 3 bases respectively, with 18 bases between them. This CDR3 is CASSSPGGAGTDTQYF. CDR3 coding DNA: TGTGCCAGCAGTTCCCCTGGGGGGGCCGGGACAGATACGCAGTATTTT. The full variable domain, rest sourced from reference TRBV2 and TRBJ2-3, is EPEVTQTPSHQVTQMGQEVILRCVPISNHLYFYWYRQILGQKVEFLVSFYNNEISEKSEIFDDQFSVERPDGSNFTLKIRSTKLEDSAMYFCASSSPGGAGTDTQYFGPGTRLTVL.

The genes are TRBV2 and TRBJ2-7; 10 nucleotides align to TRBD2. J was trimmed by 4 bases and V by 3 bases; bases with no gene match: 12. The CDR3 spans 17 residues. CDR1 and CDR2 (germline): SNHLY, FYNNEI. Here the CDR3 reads CASSDISGGFGLYEQYF. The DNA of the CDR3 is TGTGCCAGCAGTGACATTAGCGGGGGGTTCGGGCTGTACGAGCAGTACTTC.

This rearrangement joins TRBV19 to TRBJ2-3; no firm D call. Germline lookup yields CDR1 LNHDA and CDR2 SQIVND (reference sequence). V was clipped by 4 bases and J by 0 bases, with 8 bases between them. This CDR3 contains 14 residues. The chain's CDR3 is CASSTGPSTDTQYF. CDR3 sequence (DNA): TGTGCCAGTAGTACTGGGCCAAGCACAGATACGCAGTATTTT.

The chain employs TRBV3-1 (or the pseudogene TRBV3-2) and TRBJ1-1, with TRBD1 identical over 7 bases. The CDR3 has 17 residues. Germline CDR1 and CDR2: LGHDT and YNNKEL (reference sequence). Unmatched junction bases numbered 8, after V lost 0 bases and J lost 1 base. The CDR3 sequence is CASSQEIGTVRNTEAFF. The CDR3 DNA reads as TGTGCCAGCAGCCAAGAAATAGGGACAGTCAGGAACACTGAAGCTTTCTTT.

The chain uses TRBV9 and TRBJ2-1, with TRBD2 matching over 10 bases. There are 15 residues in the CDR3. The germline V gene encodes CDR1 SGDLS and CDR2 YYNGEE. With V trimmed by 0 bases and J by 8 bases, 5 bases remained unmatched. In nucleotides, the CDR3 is TGTGCCAGCAGCGTAGAGGGGACTAGCGAGTATGAGCAGTTCTTC. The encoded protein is CASSVEGTSEYEQFF.

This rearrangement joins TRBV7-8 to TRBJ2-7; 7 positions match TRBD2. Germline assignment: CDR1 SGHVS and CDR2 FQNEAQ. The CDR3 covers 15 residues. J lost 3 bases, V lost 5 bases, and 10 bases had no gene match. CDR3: CASSLSGTGIYEQYF. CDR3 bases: TGTGCCAGCAGCCTAAGCGGGACCGGGATCTACGAGCAGTACTTC.

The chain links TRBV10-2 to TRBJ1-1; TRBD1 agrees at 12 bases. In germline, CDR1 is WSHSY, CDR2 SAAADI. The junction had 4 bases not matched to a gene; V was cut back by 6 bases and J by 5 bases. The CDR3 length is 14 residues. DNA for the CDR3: TGCGCCAGCAGCCGGGACAGGGGGCTTACTGAAGCTTTCTTT. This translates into CASSRDRGLTEAFF.

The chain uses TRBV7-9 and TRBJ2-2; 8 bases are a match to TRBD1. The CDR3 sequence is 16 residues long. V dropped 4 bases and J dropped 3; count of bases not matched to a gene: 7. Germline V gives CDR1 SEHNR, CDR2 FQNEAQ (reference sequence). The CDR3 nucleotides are TGTGCCAGCAGCTCGCCGGGACAGGTTTACACCGGGGAGCTGTTTTTT. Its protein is CASSSPGQVYTGELFF. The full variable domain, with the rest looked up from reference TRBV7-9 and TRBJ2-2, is DTGVSQNPRHKITKRGQNVTFRCDPISEHNRLYWYRQTLGQGPEFLTYFQNEAQLEKSRLLSDRFSAERPKGSFSTLEIQRTEQGDSAMYLCASSSPGQVYTGELFFGEGSRLTVL.

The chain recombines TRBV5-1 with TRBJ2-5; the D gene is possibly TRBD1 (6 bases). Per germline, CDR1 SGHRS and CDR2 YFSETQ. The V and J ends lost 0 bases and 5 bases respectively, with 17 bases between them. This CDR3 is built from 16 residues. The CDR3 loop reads CASSLGPLQGTETQYF. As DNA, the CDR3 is TGCGCCAGCAGCTTGGGCCCCCTACAGGGTACGGAGACCCAGTACTTC. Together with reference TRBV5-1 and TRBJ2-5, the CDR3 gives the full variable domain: KAGVTQTPRYLIKTRGQQVTLSCSPISGHRSVSWYQQTPGQGLQFLFEYFSETQRNKGNFPGRFSGRQFSNSRSEMNVSTLELGDSALYLCASSLGPLQGTETQYFGPGTRLLVL.

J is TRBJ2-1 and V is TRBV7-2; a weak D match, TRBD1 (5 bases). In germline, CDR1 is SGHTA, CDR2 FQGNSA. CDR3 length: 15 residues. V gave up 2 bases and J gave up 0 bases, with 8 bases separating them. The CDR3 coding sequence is TGTGCCAGCAGCTTACTAGGGGTCTCCTACAATGAGCAGTTCTTC. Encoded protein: CASSLLGVSYNEQFF.

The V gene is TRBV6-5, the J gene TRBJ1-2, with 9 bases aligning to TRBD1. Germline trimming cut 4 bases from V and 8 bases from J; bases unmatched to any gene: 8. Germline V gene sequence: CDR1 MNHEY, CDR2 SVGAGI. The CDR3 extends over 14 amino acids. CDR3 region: CASSFGQGYIGYTF. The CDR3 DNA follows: TGTGCCAGCAGTTTCGGACAGGGGTATATAGGCTACACCTTC.

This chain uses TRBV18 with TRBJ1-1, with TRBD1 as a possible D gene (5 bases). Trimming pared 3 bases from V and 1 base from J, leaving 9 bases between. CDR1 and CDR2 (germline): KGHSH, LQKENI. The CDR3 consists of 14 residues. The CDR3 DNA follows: TGTGCCAGCTCACCGCAACAGGAGAACACTGAAGCTTTCTTT. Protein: CASSPQQENTEAFF.

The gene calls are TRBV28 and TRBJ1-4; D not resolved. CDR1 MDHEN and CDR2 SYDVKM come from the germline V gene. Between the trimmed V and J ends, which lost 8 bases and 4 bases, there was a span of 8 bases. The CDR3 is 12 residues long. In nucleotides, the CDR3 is TGTGCCAGCGGCGGGTATAATGAAAAACTGTTTTTT. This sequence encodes CASGGYNEKLFF.

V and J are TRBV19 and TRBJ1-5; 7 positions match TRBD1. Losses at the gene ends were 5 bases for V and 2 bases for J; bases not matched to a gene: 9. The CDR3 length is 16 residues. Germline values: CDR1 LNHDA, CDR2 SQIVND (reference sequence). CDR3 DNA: TGTGCCAGTAGTGCTCCGACAGGGTCGGGCAATCAGCCCCAGCATTTT. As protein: CASSAPTGSGNQPQHF.

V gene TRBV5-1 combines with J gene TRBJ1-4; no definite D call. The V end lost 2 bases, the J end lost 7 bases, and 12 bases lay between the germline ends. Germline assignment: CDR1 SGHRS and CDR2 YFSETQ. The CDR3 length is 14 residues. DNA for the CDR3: TGCGCCAGCAGCTTCGGGGAGACGGGTGAAAAACTGTTTTTT. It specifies CASSFGETGEKLFF. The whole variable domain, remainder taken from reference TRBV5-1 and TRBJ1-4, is KAGVTQTPRYLIKTRGQQVTLSCSPISGHRSVSWYQQTPGQGLQFLFEYFSETQRNKGNFPGRFSGRQFSNSRSEMNVSTLELGDSALYLCASSFGETGEKLFFGSGTQLSVL.

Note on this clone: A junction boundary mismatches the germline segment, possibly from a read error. CDR3 in DNA: TGTGCCAGCAGATTGGGACAGCAAATTCAAGAGACCCAGTACTTC. It is translated as CASRLGQQIQETQYF. The chain combines TRBV5-8 with TRBJ2-5, with 7 bases fitting TRBD1. The germline V gene has CDR1 SGHTS and CDR2 YDEGEE. This CDR3 is 15 amino acids long.

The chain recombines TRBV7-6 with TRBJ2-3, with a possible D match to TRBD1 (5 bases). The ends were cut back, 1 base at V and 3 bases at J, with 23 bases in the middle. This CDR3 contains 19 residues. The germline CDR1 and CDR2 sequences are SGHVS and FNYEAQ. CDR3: CASSLVPSVVAHRTDTQYF. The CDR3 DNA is TGTGCCAGCAGCTTAGTACCTTCCGTCGTAGCCCACAGGACAGATACGCAGTATTTT. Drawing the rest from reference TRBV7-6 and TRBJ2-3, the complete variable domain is GAGVSQSPRYKVTKRGQDVALRCDPISGHVSLYWYRQALGQGPEFLTYFNYEAQQDKSGLPNDRFSAERPEGSISTLTIQRTEQRDSAMYRCASSLVPSVVAHRTDTQYFGPGTRLTVL.